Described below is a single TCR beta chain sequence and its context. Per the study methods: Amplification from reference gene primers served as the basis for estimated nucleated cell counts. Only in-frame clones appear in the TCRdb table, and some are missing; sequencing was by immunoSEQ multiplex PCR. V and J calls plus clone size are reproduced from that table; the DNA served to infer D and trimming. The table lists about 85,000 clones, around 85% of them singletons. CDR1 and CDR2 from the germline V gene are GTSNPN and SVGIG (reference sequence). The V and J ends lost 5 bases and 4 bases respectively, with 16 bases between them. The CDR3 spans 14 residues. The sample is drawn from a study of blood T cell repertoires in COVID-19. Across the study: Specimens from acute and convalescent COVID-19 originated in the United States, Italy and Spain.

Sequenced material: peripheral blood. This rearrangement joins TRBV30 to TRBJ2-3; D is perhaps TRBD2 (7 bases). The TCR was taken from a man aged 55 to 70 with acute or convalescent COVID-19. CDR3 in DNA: TGTGCCTGGTGTTTGGGGGGGCAGTCAGATACGCAGTATTTT. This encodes CAWCLGGQSDTQYF.